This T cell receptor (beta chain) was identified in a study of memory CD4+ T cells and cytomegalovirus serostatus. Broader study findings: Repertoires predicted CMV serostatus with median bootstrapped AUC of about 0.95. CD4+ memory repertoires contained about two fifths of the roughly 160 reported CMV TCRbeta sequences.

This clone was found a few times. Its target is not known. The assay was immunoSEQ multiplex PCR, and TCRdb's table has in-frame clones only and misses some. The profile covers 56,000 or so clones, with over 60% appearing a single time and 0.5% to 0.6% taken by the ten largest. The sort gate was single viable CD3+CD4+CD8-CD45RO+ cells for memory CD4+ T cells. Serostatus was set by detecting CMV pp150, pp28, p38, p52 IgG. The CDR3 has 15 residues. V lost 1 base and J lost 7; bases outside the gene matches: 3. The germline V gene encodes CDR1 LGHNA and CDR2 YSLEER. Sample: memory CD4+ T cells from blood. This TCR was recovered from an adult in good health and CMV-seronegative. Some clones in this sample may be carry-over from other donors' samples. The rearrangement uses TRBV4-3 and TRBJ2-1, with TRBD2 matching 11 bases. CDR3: CASSQVRLAGNEQFF. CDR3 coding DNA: TGCGCCAGCAGCCAAGTGAGACTAGCGGGAAATGAGCAGTTCTTC.